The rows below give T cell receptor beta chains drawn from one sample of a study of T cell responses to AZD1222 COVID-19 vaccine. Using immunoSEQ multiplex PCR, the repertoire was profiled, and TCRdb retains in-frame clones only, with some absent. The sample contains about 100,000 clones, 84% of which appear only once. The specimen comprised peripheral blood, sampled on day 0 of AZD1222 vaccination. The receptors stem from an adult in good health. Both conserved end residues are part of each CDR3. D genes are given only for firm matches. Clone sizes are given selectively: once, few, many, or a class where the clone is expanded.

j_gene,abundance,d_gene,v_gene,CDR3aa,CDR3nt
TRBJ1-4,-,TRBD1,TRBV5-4,CASSRTAGQGYEKLFF,TGTGCCAGCAGTAGGACTGCTGGACAGGGTTATGAAAAACTGTTTTTT
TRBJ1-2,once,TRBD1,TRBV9,CASSVEGGGSYGYTF,TGTGCCAGCAGCGTAGAGGGAGGGGGCAGCTATGGCTACACCTTC
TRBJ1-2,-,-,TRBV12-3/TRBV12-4,CASSFAGIGYTF,TGTGCCAGCAGTTTTGCCGGGATCGGCTACACCTTC
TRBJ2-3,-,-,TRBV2,CASSEGRVGTDTQYF,TGTGCCAGCAGTGAGGGCAGGGTCGGCACAGATACGCAGTATTTT
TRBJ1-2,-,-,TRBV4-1,CASSPPLAPGGYTF,TGCGCCAGCAGCCCACCTCTTGCCCCCGGTGGCTACACCTTC
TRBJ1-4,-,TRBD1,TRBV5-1,CASSLEDRGSEKLFF,TGCGCCAGCAGCTTGGAGGACAGGGGAAGTGAAAAACTGTTTTTT
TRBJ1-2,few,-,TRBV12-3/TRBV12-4,CASSPSTPGYTF,TGTGCCAGCAGCCCTAGCACTCCCGGCTACACCTTC
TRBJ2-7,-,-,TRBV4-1,CASSQVTSESYEQYF,TGCGCCAGCAGCCAAGTTACGAGTGAATCCTACGAGCAGTACTTC
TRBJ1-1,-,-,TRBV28,CASSLMNTEAFF,TGTGCCAGCAGTCTGATGAACACTGAAGCTTTCTTT
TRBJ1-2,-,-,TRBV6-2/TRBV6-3,CASSRLLSNTNYGYTF,TGTGCCAGCAGCCGCCTTCTATCAAACACAAACTATGGCTACACCTTC
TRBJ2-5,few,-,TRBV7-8,CASSSTQRTEQETQYF,TGTGCCAGCAGCTCGACTCAGCGGACAGAACAAGAGACCCAGTACTTC
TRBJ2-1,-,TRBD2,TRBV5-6,CASSTGTSGSSYNEQFF,TGTGCCAGCAGCACCGGGACTAGCGGGAGCTCGTACAATGAGCAGTTCTTC
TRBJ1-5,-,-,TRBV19,CASSIGTGYGHQPQHF,TGTGCCAGTAGTATAGGTACAGGGTACGGTCATCAGCCCCAGCATTTT
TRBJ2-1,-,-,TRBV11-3,CASSSIGVSYNEQFF,TGTGCCAGCAGCTCTATAGGGGTCTCCTACAATGAGCAGTTCTTC
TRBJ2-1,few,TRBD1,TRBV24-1,CATSDFGQGGSSYNEQFF,TGTGCCACCAGTGATTTCGGACAGGGTGGGAGCTCCTACAATGAGCAGTTCTTC
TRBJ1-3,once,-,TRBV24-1,CATSDARDMSSGNTIYF,TGTGCCACCAGTGACGCTCGGGACATGAGCTCTGGAAACACCATATATTTT
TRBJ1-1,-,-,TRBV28,CASRSTVNTEAFF,TGTGCCAGCAGGTCTACGGTGAACACTGAAGCTTTCTTT
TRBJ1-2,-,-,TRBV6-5,CASSQGNYGYTF,TGTGCCAGCTCCCAGGGGAACTATGGCTACACCTTC
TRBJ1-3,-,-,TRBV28,CATGTSSGNTIYF,TGTGCCACTGGGACAAGCTCTGGAAACACCATATATTTT
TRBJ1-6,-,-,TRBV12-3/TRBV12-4,CASRAEDNSPLHF,TGTGCCAGCAGGGCAGAGGATAATTCACCCCTCCACTTT
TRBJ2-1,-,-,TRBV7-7,CASSPSTGTSYNEQFF,TGTGCTAGCAGCCCATCAACAGGGACTTCCTACAATGAGCAGTTCTTC
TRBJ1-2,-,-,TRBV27,CASSFHGSIYGYTF,TGTGCCAGCAGTTTCCACGGGAGTATCTATGGCTACACCTTC
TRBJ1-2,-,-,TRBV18,CASSTQQGINGYTF,TGTGCCAGCTCAACCCAACAGGGAATCAATGGCTACACCTTC
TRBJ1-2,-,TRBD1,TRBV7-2,CASSLLTGGADGYTF,TGTGCCAGCAGCTTATTGACAGGGGGCGCGGATGGCTACACCTTC
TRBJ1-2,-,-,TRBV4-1,CASSQNRGAGYGYTF,TGCGCCAGCAGCCAAAATCGGGGGGCGGGGTATGGCTACACCTTC
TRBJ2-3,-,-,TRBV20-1,CSARHTDTQYF,TGCAGTGCTAGACACACAGATACGCAGTATTTT
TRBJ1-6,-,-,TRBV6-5,CASSYSSLEGSPLHF,TGTGCCAGCAGTTACTCGTCTCTTGAAGGTTCACCCCTCCACTTT
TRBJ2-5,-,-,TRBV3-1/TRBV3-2,CASSHPGTQYF,TGTGCCAGCAGCCACCCGGGGACCCAGTACTTC
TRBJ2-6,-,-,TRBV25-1,CASSKGQRSSGANVLTF,TGTGCCAGCAGTAAGGGGCAGAGAAGCTCTGGGGCCAACGTCCTGACTTTC
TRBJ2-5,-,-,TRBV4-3,CASSQDTGETQYF,TGCGCCAGCAGCCAAGATACGGGGGAGACCCAGTACTTC
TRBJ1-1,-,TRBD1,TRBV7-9,CASSEGTVTLKAFF,TGTGCCAGCAGCGAGGGGACAGTAACACTGAAAGCTTTCTTT
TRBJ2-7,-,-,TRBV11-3,CASSLDFSGRTEQYF,TGTGCCAGCAGCTTAGATTTCAGCGGGCGTACGGAGCAGTACTTC
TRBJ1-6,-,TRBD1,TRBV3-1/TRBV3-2,CASKETGVNSPLHF,TGTGCCAGCAAAGAGACAGGGGTCAATTCACCCCTCCACTTT
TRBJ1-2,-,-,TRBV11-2,CASSLGLGRGIVYGYTF,TGTGCCAGCAGCTTAGGATTGGGCCGGGGAATAGTCTATGGCTACACCTTC
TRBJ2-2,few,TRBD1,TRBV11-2,CASSLGDSPPGELFF,TGTGCCAGCAGCTTAGGGGACAGCCCCCCGGGGGAGCTGTTTTTT
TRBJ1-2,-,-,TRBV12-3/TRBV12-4,CASSPGPQGYTF,TGTGCCAGCAGTCCTGGGCCACAGGGCTACACCTTC
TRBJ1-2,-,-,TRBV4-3,CASSQDRGAGYGYTF,TGCGCCAGCAGCCAAGACCGGGGTGCGGGCTATGGCTACACCTTC
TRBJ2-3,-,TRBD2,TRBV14,CASSLSASGGVDTQYF,TGTGCCAGCAGCCTCTCGGCTAGCGGGGGGGTAGATACGCAGTATTTT
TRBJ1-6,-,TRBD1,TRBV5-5,CASRLRDRSSYNSPLHF,TGTGCCAGCAGACTTAGGGACAGGAGCTCCTATAATTCACCCCTCCACTTT
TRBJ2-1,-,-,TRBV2,CASSEALWATQDEQFF,TGTGCCAGCAGTGAAGCGCTTTGGGCTACCCAGGATGAGCAGTTCTTC
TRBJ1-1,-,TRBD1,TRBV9,CASSVGTGLGTEAFF,TGTGCCAGCAGCGTGGGGACAGGGCTCGGCACTGAAGCTTTCTTT
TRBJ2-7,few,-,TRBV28,CASSTTGPSSYEQYF,TGTGCCAGCAGTACAACCGGGCCGAGCTCCTACGAGCAGTACTTC
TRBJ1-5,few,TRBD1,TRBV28,CASSLGTAANQPQHF,TGTGCCAGCAGTCTCGGGACAGCTGCTAATCAGCCCCAGCATTTT
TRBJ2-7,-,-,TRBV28,CASSTTTSKGYEQYF,TGTGCCAGCAGTACGACAACGAGTAAGGGCTACGAGCAGTACTTC
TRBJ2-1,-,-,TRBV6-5,CASSYVGPPTNEQFF,TGTGCCAGCAGTTACGTGGGTCCCCCTACAAATGAGCAGTTCTTC